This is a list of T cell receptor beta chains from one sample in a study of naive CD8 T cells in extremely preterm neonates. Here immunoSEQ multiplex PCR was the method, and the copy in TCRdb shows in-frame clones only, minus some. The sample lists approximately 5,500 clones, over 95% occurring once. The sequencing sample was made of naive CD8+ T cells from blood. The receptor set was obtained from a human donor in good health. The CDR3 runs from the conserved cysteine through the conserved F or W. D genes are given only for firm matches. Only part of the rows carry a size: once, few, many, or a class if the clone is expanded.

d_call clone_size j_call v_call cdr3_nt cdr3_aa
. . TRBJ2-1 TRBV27 TGTGCCAGCGGCCTAGCACTAGGCTCCTACAATGAGCAGTTCTTC CASGLALGSYNEQFF
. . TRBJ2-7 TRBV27 TGTGCCAGCAGTTTGAGATCAGGGAACGAGCAGTACTTC CASSLRSGNEQYF
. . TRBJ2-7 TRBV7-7 TGTGCTAGCAGCTTGGGGGCTAGCTCCTACGAGCAGTACTTC CASSLGASSYEQYF
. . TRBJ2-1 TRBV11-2 TGTGCCAGCAGCTTATTGGAGGGAGGAAGCGATGAGCAGTTCTTC CASSLLEGGSDEQFF
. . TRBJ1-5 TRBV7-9 TGTGCCAGCAGCTCAGGGACAAGCCCTAGCAATCAGCCCCAGCATTTT CASSSGTSPSNQPQHF
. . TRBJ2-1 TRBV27 TGTGCCAGCAGTATCCGGGACTTCTCCTACAATGAGCAGTTCTTC CASSIRDFSYNEQFF
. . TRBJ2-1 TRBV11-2 TGTGCCAGCAGCTTATTTGGGCGAGACAATGAGCAGTTCTTC CASSLFGRDNEQFF
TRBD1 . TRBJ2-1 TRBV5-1 TGCGCCAGCAGCTCGGGGACAGGGGACTACAATGAGCAGTTCTTC CASSSGTGDYNEQFF
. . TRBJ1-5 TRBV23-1 TGCGCCAGCAGTCATGTTCAGGGAAATCAGCCCCAGCATTTT CASSHVQGNQPQHF
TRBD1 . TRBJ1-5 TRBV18 TGTGCCAGCTCACGACTCACAGGGGCGGGTCAGCCCCAGCATTTT CASSRLTGAGQPQHF
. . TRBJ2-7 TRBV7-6 TGTGCCAGCAGCCTCACAGGCTACGAGCAGTACTTC CASSLTGYEQYF
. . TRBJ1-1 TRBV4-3 TGCGCCAGCAGCCAAGATCGCAGTGTCCCTCTCTCGAGGACTGAAGCTTTCTTT CASSQDRSVPLSRTEAFF
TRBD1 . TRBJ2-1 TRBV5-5 TGTGCCAGCAGCTTGGCCGGGACAGGGGGTTACAATGAGCAGTTCTTC CASSLAGTGGYNEQFF
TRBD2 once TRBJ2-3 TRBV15 TGTGCCACCAGTCCCCTACTAGCGGGAGCTAAGTATTTT CATSPLLAGAKYF
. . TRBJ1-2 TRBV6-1 TGTGCCAGCAGTGAGTCGGGGGGCGATGGCTACACCTTC CASSESGGDGYTF